This T cell receptor (beta chain) was sequenced during a study of OX40 agonist ivuxolimab in advanced cancers. Study-wide context: Intravenous ivuxolimab at 0.01 to 10 mg/kg was given to patients every 2 weeks. Averaging about 60 years in age, with a range of about 23 to 79, the cohort was approximately 83% male. Study-level findings and limits: Some nonresponders likewise displayed low normalized T-cell clonal expansion. Clonal expansion from baseline to week 6 occurred in both CD4+ and CD8+ T cells.

Details on this clone: Its target is unknown.

The CDR3 is made up of 15 amino acids. The germline V gene has CDR1 SNHLY and CDR2 FYNNEI. J lost 0 bases, V lost 6 bases, and 5 bases had no gene match. The repertoire was sequenced with immunoSEQ multiplex PCR; TCRdb's copy has only in-frame clones and lacks some. The table includes tens of thousands of clones, roughly nine tenths detected once. This clonotype was sampled from an adult with an advanced solid tumor such as melanoma, head and neck, liver or kidney cancer. The rearrangement joins TRBV2 to TRBJ2-3; 8 bases align to TRBD1. The material sequenced was CD4+ or CD8+ T cells sorted from blood, taken in a trial of the OX40 agonist ivuxolimab. This CDR3 is CASSKDRVSTDTQYF. CDR3 DNA: TGTGCCAGCAGCAAGGACAGGGTGAGCACAGATACGCAGTATTTT.